This T cell receptor (beta chain) appears in the sequencing data of a study of cytomegalovirus exposure and HLA in healthy donors. Study at large: Genotyping showed 75% to 90% of a few hundred donors falling in the Caucasian-associated ancestry cluster.

While unrecorded immune exposures were likely, the donors were nominally healthy when sampled. Primers for the PCR totalled 60 Vbeta and 13 Jbeta. Assay used: immunoSEQ multiplex PCR; TCRdb lists only in-frame clones, some missing. The sample holds about 170,000 clones, 84% seen once. The CDR3 length is 13 residues. Germline V gene lookup returns CDR1 SGHRS and CDR2 YFSETQ. V lost 0 bases and J lost 5, with 7 bases in between. Sequenced input: PBMCs. The chain recombines TRBV5-1 with TRBJ2-3, with TRBD1 as a possible D gene (5 bases). The clonotype comes from a girl aged 10 to 17 in good health and CMV-seropositive. CDR3 in amino acids: CASSLAREDTQYF. CDR3 DNA: TGCGCCAGCAGCTTGGCCAGGGAAGATACGCAGTATTTT.